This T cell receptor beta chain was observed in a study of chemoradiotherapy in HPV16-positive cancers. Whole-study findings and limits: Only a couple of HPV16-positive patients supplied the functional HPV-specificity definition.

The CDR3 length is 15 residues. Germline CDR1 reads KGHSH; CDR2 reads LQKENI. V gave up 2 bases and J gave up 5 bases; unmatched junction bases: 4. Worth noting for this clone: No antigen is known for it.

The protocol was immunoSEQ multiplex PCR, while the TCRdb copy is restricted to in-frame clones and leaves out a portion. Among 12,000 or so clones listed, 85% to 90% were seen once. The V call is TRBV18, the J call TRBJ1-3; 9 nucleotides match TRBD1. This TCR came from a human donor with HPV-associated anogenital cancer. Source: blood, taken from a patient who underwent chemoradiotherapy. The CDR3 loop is CASSPGTGLRNTIYF. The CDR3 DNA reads TGTGCCAGCTCACCAGGGACAGGGTTAAGAAACACCATATATTTT. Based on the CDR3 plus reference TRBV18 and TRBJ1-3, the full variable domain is NAGVMQNPRHLVRRRGQEARLRCSPMKGHSHVYWYRQLPEEGLKFMVYLQKENIIDESGMPKERFSAEFPKEGPSILRIQQVVRGDSAAYFCASSPGTGLRNTIYFGEGSWLTVV.